This TCR beta chain was profiled in a study of beta chain features in type 1 diabetes. Study details: All samples together contributed about 100,000,000 sorted cells for examination.

Findings and caveats of the study: Type 1 diabetes patients had moderately but significantly shorter TCRB CDR3s in all four CD4+ subsets. Relative to healthy donors, patients appeared to have naive, central memory and Treg TCRB repertoires that were more similar.

This clone has a handful of counts. Its specificity is unknown. V gave up 4 bases and J gave up 8 bases; unmatched junction bases: 10. CDR1 is SQVTM and CDR2 is ANQGSEA in the germline V gene. The CDR3 has 15 amino acids. On average, the one heparinised blood draw given by each donor was around 110 mL. Isolated RNA was reverse transcribed in full, so expressed TCRB transcripts were sequenced. Measured with immunoSEQ multiplex PCR; TCRdb has only the in-frame clones, and not every one. The table includes around 160,000 clones, 6.5% to 10% detected once. V gene TRBV29-1 combines with J gene TRBJ2-1; 11 bases match TRBD2. This TCR was recovered from a woman aged 18 to 35 with type 1 diabetes. Material: central memory CD4+ T cells from blood. DNA for the CDR3: TGCAGCGTTGGAGATAGCGGGGGGGCCTCCCATGAGCAGTTCTTC. This encodes CSVGDSGGASHEQFF.